This TCR beta chain was documented in a study of a mutant IDH1 vaccine in newly diagnosed glioma. As regards this clone: Its antigen is unidentified.

Indicated time point: week 23, last vaccination. Vaccinated patients received 300 ug of mutant IDH1 20-mer peptide per dose, with topical imiquimod. Using immunoSEQ multiplex PCR, the repertoire was profiled, and TCRdb retains in-frame clones only, with some absent. In the table there are about 38,000 clones, roughly 76% of which are singletons. Germline V gene lookup returns CDR1 SGHRS and CDR2 YFSETQ. Between the trimmed V and J ends, which lost 0 bases and 5 bases, there was a span of 15 bases. This CDR3 is 15 amino acids long. Sequenced material: PBMCs, taken from a glioma patient whose treatment included an IDH1 peptide vaccine. The origin of this receptor is a man between 40 and 49 years old with glioma. The chain couples TRBV5-1 to TRBJ2-7; perhaps D is TRBD1 or TRBD2 (6 bases each). The DNA of the CDR3 is TGCGCCAGCAGCTTGGAGGGGGGCCTTATCCACGAGCAGTACTTC. Amino acid sequence: CASSLEGGLIHEQYF.